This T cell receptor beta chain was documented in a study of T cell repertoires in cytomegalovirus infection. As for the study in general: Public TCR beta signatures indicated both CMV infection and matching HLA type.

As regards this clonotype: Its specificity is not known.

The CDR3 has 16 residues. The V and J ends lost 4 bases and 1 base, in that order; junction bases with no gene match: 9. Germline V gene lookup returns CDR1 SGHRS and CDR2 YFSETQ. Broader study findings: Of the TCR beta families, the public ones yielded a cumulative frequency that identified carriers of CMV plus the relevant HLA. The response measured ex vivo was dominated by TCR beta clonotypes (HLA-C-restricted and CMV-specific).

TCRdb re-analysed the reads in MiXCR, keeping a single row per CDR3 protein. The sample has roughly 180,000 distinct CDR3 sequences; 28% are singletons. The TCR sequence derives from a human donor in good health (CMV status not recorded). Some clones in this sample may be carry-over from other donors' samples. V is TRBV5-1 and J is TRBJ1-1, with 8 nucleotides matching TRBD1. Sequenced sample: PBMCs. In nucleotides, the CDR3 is TGCGCCAGCAGCCGCGGGACAGGTAATTCGAACACTGAAGCTTTCTTT. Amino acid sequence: CASSRGTGNSNTEAFF.